These 17 T cell receptor beta chains came from one sample sequenced in a study of blood T cell repertoires in COVID-19. Measured with immunoSEQ multiplex PCR; TCRdb has only the in-frame clones, and not every one. Here the sample spans hundreds of thousands of clones, just under 90% being singletons. The sequenced material came from PBMCs or T cells enriched from blood (not recorded which). Receptor source: a woman in her forties or fifties who had been exposed to COVID-19.

This chain uses TRBV5-8 with TRBJ2-5, with 8 bases matching TRBD1. This CDR3 has 14 residues. In germline, CDR1 is SGHTS, CDR2 YDEGEE. V trimming: 4 bases; J trimming: 5 bases; junction bases outside the gene matches: 7. The CDR3 is CASSRTGSVETQYF. The DNA for the CDR3 is TGTGCCAGCAGCCGGACAGGGTCCGTCGAGACCCAGTACTTC.

The genes are TRBV18 and TRBJ1-4; a weak D match, TRBD1 (6 bases). This CDR3 has 13 amino acids. Germline loops: CDR1 KGHSH, CDR2 LQKENI. Deletions cut 3 bases from V and 8 bases from J, with 10 bases between. CDR3 loop: CASSPWDNEKLFF. In DNA form, the CDR3 reads TGTGCCAGCTCACCCTGGGACAACGAAAAACTGTTTTTT.

This chain uses TRBV6-1 with TRBJ1-5; tentative D call: TRBD1 (6 bases). There are 16 residues in the CDR3. In germline, CDR1 is MNHNS, CDR2 SASEGT. Trimming shortened V by 2 bases and J by 4 bases, and 15 bases separated the two germline ends. CDR3 residues: CASSEIGGTLNQPQHF. CDR3 DNA sequence: TGTGCCAGCAGTGAAATCGGTGGGACATTAAATCAGCCCCAGCATTTT.

The V and J genes are TRBV5-1 and TRBJ1-4; D gene unclear. CDR1 SGHRS and CDR2 YFSETQ come from the germline V gene. CDR3 size: 12 residues. V lost 6 bases to trimming and J lost 8 bases, with 11 bases between them. The CDR3 DNA reads TGCGCCAGCACCGCGGCGGGGGAAAAACTGTTTTTT. Translating it yields CASTAAGEKLFF.

This clone was observed a few times. The V and J genes are TRBV3-1 (or the pseudogene TRBV3-2) and TRBJ1-5; 7 bases are shared with TRBD1. Trimming at V came to 0 bases and at J to 4 bases, leaving 6 bases not matched to a gene. This CDR3 region has 16 residues. CDR1 and CDR2 from the germline V gene are LGHDT and YNNKEL (reference sequence). The CDR3 DNA sequence: TGTGCCAGCAGCCAAGATGGGGCAGGGGGTAATCAGCCCCAGCATTTT. It specifies CASSQDGAGGNQPQHF.

The chain employs TRBV7-9 and TRBJ1-5, with TRBD1 as a possible D gene (5 bases). Deletions cut 6 bases from V and 2 bases from J, with 14 bases between. Germline CDR1 is SEHNR and CDR2 is FQNEAQ (reference sequence). This CDR3 comprises 15 residues. The CDR3 sequence is CASSPARGGNQPQHF. Written as DNA, the CDR3 is TGTGCCAGCAGTCCCGCCCGGGGGGGCAATCAGCCCCAGCATTTT. Based on the CDR3 plus reference TRBV7-9 and TRBJ1-5, the full variable domain is DTGVSQNPRHKITKRGQNVTFRCDPISEHNRLYWYRQTLGQGPEFLTYFQNEAQLEKSRLLSDRFSAERPKGSFSTLEIQRTEQGDSAMYLCASSPARGGNQPQHFGDGTRLSIL.

This sequence joins TRBV5-4 and TRBJ1-2; D is perhaps TRBD1 (6 bases). V was cut by 5 bases and J by 0 bases, with 20 bases left in between. This CDR3 is 17 amino acids long. Germline V lookup: CDR1 SGHNT, CDR2 YYREEE (reference sequence). This CDR3 reads CASRLSLGGQANYGYTF. The CDR3 DNA follows: TGTGCCAGCAGACTTAGCCTAGGGGGACAAGCTAACTATGGCTACACCTTC.

The V and J genes are TRBV5-4 and TRBJ2-7, with 10 bases aligning to TRBD1. This CDR3 contains 14 residues. Unmatched junction bases numbered 10, after V lost 9 bases and J lost 4 bases. CDR1 is SGHNT, CDR2 YYREEE, per germline (reference sequence). Here the CDR3 reads CAISTGGGWYEQYF. For the CDR3, the DNA is TGTGCCATATCGACAGGGGGCGGTTGGTACGAGCAGTACTTC. The complete variable domain, with remaining parts taken from reference TRBV5-4 and TRBJ2-7, reads ETGVTQSPTHLIKTRGQQVTLRCSSQSGHNTVSWYQQALGQGPQFIFQYYREEENGRGNFPPRFSGLQFPNYSSELNVNALELDDSALYLCAISTGGGWYEQYFGPGTRLTVT.

The chain has TRBV7-8 and TRBJ1-4; 7 nucleotides match TRBD1. Germline-derived CDR1 and CDR2 are SGHVS and FQNEAQ. The J segment lost 5 bases and the V segment lost 0 bases, leaving 12 bases of the junction unmatched. This CDR3 is 18 amino acids long. This chain's CDR3 is CASSLAYKGGRGNEKLFF. In nucleotides, the CDR3 is TGTGCCAGCAGCTTAGCGTATAAGGGTGGCAGGGGGAATGAAAAACTGTTTTTT. The full variable domain, rest sourced from reference TRBV7-8 and TRBJ1-4, is GAGVSQSPRYKVAKRGQDVALRCDPISGHVSLFWYQQALGQGPEFLTYFQNEAQLDKSGLPSDRFFAERPEGSVSTLKIQRTQQEDSAVYLCASSLAYKGGRGNEKLFFGSGTQLSVL.

This chain joins TRBV5-3 and TRBJ2-7; 9 nucleotides line up with TRBD1. TRBV5-3 is identified as an open reading frame with a role that is uncertain. J was trimmed by 5 bases and V by 4 bases; bases with no gene match: 10. The CDR3 is made up of 15 amino acids. The DNA for the CDR3 is TGTGCCAGAAGCACTCCCGGGACAGGGCTCCACGAGCAGTACTTC. Translated: CARSTPGTGLHEQYF.

This clone occurred a few times. The chain employs TRBV2 and TRBJ1-2; 7 bases agree with TRBD1. This CDR3 region has 12 residues. In germline, CDR1 is SNHLY, CDR2 FYNNEI. V was pared by 7 bases and J by 5 bases, with 4 bases of the junction left unmatched. The CDR3 protein is CASMTGTYGYTF. For the CDR3, the DNA is TGTGCCAGCATGACAGGGACTTATGGCTACACCTTC. The whole variable domain, remainder taken from reference TRBV2 and TRBJ1-2, is EPEVTQTPSHQVTQMGQEVILRCVPISNHLYFYWYRQILGQKVEFLVSFYNNEISEKSEIFDDQFSVERPDGSNFTLKIRSTKLEDSAMYFCASMTGTYGYTFGSGTRLTVV.

This chain links TRBV11-2 with TRBJ1-2; D not resolved. Germline V gene sequence: CDR1 SGHAT, CDR2 FQNNGV. The V end was cut by 0 bases, the J end by 4 bases, with 9 bases between. This CDR3 comprises 14 residues. The CDR3 reads CASSLDSGSYGYTF. CDR3 nucleotides: TGTGCCAGCAGCTTAGATTCGGGTTCCTATGGCTACACCTTC.

V and J are TRBV18 and TRBJ2-5; the D gene is possibly TRBD1 (6 bases). This CDR3 has 14 amino acids. Germline V gene data show CDR1 as KGHSH and CDR2 as LQKENI. Between the trimmed V and J ends, which lost 3 bases and 1 base, there was a span of 9 bases. The CDR3 spells CASSPRGGQETQYF. The DNA for the CDR3 is TGTGCCAGCTCACCCAGGGGCGGCCAAGAGACCCAGTACTTC. The variable domain in full, completed from reference TRBV18 and TRBJ2-5, reads NAGVMQNPRHLVRRRGQEARLRCSPMKGHSHVYWYRQLPEEGLKFMVYLQKENIIDESGMPKERFSAEFPKEGPSILRIQQVVRGDSAAYFCASSPRGGQETQYFGPGTRLLVL.

This rearrangement joins TRBV7-2 to TRBJ1-5; the D gene is possibly TRBD1 (5 bases). Per the germline V gene, CDR1 is SGHTA and CDR2 is FQGNSA. V shed 1 base and J shed 7 bases, with 17 bases lying between them. CDR3 length equals 16 residues. The CDR3: CASSLERGLTGQPQHF. Here the CDR3 DNA reads TGTGCCAGCAGCTTAGAGCGGGGTCTAACAGGACAGCCCCAGCATTTT. The whole variable domain, remainder taken from reference TRBV7-2 and TRBJ1-5, is GAGVSQSPSNKVTEKGKDVELRCDPISGHTALYWYRQSLGQGLEFLIYFQGNSAPDKSGLPSDRFSAERTGGSVSTLTIQRTQQEDSAVYLCASSLERGLTGQPQHFGDGTRLSIL.

This clone was detected once. The chain combines TRBV3-1 (or the pseudogene TRBV3-2) with TRBJ2-7; the D is unclear. The length of the CDR3 is 14 residues. V was pared by 0 bases and J by 0 bases, with 6 bases between. Germline values: CDR1 LGHDT, CDR2 YNNKEL (reference sequence). CDR3 nucleotide sequence: TGTGCCAGCAGCCAAGAGGCCAGCTCCTACGAGCAGTACTTC. Translated, it gives CASSQEASSYEQYF.

The CDR3 sequence: CASSAQGPEAFF. The DNA of the CDR3 is TGTGCCAGCAGTGCACAGGGGCCTGAAGCTTTCTTT. V is TRBV25-1 and J is TRBJ1-1, with TRBD1 matching 7 bases. This CDR3 has 12 residues. The V gene end was trimmed by 4 bases and the J gene end by 6 bases; junction bases not matched to a gene: 2. Germline CDR1 reads MGHDK; CDR2 reads SYGVNS.

The chain recombines TRBV9 with TRBJ2-1; 12 bases align to TRBD1. The ends lost 0 bases at V and 2 bases at J; junction bases unmatched: 9. Germline lookup yields CDR1 SGDLS and CDR2 YYNGEE. The CDR3 loop spans 19 amino acids. CDR3 protein: CASSVEGTGGRWAYNEQFF. DNA of the CDR3: TGTGCCAGCAGCGTAGAGGGGACAGGGGGCCGCTGGGCCTACAATGAGCAGTTCTTC.